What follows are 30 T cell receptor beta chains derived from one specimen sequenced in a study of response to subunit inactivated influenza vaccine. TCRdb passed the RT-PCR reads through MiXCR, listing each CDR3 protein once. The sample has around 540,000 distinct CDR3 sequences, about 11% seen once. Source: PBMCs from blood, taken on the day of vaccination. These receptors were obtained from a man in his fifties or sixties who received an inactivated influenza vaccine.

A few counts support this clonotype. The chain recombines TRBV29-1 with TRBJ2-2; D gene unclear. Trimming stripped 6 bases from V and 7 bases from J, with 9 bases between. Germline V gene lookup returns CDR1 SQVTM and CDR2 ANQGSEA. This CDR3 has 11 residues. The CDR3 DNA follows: TGCAGCGTGTTAGGCCTCGGGGAGCTGTTTTTT. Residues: CSVLGLGELFF.

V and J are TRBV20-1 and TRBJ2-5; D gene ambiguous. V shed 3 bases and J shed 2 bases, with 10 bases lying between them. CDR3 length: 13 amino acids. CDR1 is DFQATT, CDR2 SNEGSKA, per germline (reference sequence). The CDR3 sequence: CSARLTGQETQYF. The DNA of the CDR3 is TGCAGTGCTAGGTTGACCGGACAAGAGACCCAGTACTTC.

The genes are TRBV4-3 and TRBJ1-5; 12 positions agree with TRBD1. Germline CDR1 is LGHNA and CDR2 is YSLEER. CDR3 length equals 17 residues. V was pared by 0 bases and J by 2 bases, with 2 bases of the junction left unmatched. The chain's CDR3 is CASSQEGQGACNQPQHF. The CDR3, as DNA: TGCGCCAGCAGCCAAGAGGGACAGGGGGCTTGCAATCAGCCCCAGCATTTT.

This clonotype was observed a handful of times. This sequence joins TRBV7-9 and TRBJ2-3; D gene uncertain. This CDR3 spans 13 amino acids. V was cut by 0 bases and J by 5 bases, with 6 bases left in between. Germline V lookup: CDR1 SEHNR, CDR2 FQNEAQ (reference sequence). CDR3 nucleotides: TGTGCCAGCAGCTTAGCCTTAGGAGATACGCAGTATTTT. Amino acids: CASSLALGDTQYF.

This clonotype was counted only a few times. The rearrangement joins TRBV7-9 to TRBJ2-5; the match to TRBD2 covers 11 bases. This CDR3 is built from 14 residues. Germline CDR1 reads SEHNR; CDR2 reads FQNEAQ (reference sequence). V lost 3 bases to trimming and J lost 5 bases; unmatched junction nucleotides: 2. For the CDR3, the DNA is TGTGCCAGCAGCTTCGTAGCGGGAGGGGAGACCCAGTACTTC. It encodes CASSFVAGGETQYF.

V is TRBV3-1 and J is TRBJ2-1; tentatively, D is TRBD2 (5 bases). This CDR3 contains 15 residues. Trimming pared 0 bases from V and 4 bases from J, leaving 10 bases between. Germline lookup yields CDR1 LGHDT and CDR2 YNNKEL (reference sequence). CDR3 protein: CASSQDLVAYNEQFF. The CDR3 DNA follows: TGTGCCAGCAGCCAAGATTTGGTAGCGTACAATGAGCAGTTCTTC.

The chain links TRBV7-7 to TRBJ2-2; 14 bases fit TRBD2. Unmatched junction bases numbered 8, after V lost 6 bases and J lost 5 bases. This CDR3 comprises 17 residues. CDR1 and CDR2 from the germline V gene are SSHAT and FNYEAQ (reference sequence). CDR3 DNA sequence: TGTGCCAGCAGTCTGGGGACTAGCGGGAGAGGGACCGGGGAGCTGTTTTTT. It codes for CASSLGTSGRGTGELFF.

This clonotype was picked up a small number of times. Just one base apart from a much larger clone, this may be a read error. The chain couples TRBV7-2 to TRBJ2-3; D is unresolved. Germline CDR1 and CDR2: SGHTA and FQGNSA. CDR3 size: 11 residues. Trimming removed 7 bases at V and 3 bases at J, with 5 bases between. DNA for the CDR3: TGTGCCAGCACCGCGACAGATACGCAGTATTTT. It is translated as CASTATDTQYF.

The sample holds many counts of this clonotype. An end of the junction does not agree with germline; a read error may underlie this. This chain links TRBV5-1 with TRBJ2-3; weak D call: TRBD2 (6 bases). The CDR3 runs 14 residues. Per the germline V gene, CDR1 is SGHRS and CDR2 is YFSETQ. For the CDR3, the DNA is TGTGCCAGCAGCTTGGAGGGGCGCACAGATACGCAGTATTTT. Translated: CASSLEGRTDTQYF.

The DNA for the CDR3 is TGTGCCAGCAGTAAGACTAGAGCGGCCGGGGAGCTGTTTTTT. Translation gives CASSKTRAAGELFF. The gene calls are TRBV6-2 or TRBV6-3 and TRBJ2-2; D might be TRBD2 (6 bases). The CDR3 is 14 residues long. V lost 5 bases and J 6 bases, leaving 13 bases between the germline ends. Germline assignment: CDR1 MNHEY and CDR2 SVGEGT.

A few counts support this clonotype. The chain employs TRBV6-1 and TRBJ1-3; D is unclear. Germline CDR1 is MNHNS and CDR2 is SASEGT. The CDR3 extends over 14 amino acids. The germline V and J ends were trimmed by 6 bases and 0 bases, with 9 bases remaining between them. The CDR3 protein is CASRPQSSGNTIYF. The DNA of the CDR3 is TGTGCCAGCAGACCACAGAGCTCTGGAAACACCATATATTTT.

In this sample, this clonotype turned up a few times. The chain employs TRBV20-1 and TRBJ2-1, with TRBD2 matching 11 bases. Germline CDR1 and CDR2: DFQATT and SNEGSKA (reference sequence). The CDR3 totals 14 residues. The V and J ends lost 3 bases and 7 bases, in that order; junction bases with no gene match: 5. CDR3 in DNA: TGCAGTGCTAGTTTTAGCGGGGGGGCAAATGAGCAGTTCTTC. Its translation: CSASFSGGANEQFF.

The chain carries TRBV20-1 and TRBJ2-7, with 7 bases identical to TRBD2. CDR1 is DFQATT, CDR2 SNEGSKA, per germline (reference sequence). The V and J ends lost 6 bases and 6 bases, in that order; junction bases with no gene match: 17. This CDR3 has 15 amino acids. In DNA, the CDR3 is TGCAGTGCCACGCCCCGGGCCGCCGGGGGGTCCGAGCAGTACTTC. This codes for CSATPRAAGGSEQYF.

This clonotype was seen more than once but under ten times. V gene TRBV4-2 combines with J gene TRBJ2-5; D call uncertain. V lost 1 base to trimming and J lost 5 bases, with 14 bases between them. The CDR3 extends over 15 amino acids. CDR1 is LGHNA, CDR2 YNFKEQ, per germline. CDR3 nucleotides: TGTGCCAGCAGCCAAGCGACACCAACGAGGGAGACCCAGTACTTC. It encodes CASSQATPTRETQYF.

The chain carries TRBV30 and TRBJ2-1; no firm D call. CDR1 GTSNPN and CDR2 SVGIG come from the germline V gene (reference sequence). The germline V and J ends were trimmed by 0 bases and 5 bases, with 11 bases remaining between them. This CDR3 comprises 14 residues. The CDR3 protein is CAWSVWLSHNEQFF. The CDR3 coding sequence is TGTGCCTGGAGTGTATGGTTAAGCCACAATGAGCAGTTCTTC.

The CDR3 sequence: CASSVAGRQPMRNQPQHF. Written as DNA, the CDR3 is TGTGCCAGCAGCGTAGCGGGACGCCAGCCCATGCGCAATCAGCCCCAGCATTTT. The chain combines TRBV9 with TRBJ1-5; D may be TRBD1 (5 bases). CDR3 length: 18 amino acids. V lost 0 bases to trimming and J lost 2 bases, with 18 bases between them. Germline V gene data show CDR1 as SGDLS and CDR2 as YYNGEE.

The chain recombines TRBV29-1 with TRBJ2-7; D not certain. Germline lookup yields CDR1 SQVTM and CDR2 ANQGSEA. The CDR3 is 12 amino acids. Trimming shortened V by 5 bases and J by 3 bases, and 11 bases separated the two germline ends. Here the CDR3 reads CSVQGPYYEQYF. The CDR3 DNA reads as TGCAGCGTTCAAGGCCCCTACTACGAGCAGTACTTC.

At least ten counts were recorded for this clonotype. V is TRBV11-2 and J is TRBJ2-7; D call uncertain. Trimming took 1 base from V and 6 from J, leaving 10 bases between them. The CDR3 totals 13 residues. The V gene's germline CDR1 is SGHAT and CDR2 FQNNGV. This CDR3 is CASSLAGFSEQYF. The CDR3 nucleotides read TGTGCCAGCAGCTTAGCCGGGTTTTCCGAGCAGTACTTC.

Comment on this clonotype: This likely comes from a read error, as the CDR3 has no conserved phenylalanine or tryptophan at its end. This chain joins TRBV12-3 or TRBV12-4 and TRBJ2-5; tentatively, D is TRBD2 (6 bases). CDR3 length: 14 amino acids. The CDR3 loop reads CASSVADHQETQYS. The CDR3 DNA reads TGTGCCAGCAGTGTAGCGGACCACCAAGAGACCCAGTACTCC.

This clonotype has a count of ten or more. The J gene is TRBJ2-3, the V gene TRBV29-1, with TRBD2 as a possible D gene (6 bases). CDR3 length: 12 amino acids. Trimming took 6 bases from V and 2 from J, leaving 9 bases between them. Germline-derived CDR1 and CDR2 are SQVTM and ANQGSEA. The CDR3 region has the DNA TGCAGCGTAGGGACTTCCACAGATACGCAGTATTTT. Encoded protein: CSVGTSTDTQYF.

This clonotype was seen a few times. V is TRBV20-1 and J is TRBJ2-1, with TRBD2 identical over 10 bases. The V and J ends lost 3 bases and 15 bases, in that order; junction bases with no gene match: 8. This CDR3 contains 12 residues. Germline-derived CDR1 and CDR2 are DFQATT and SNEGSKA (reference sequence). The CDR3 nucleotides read TGCAGTGCTAGTCCTAGCGGGAGAGAATGGTTCTTC. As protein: CSASPSGREWFF.

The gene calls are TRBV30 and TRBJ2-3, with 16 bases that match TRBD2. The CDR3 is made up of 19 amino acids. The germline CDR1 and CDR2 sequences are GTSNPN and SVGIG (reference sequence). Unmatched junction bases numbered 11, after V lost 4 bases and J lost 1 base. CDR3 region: CAWTPGLAGGPSGTDTQYF. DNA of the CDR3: TGTGCCTGGACCCCGGGACTAGCGGGAGGGCCGAGTGGCACAGATACGCAGTATTTT.

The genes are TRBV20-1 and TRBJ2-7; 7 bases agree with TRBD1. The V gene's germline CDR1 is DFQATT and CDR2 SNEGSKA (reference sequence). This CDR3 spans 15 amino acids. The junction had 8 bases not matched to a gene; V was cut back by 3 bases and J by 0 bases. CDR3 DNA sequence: TGCAGTGCTAGCAGGACAGGCGCATTCTCCTACGAGCAGTACTTC. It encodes CSASRTGAFSYEQYF.

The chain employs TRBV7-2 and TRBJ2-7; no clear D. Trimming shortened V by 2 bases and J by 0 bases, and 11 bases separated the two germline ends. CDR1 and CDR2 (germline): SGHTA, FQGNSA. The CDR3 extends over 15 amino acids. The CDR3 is CASSLTQSSSYEQYF. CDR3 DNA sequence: TGTGCCAGCAGCTTAACACAGTCGAGCTCCTACGAGCAGTACTTC.

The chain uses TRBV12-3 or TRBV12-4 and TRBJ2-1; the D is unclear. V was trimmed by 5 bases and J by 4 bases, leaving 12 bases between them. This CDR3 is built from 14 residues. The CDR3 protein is CASSKTEVYNEQFF. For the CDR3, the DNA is TGTGCCAGCAGTAAGACCGAAGTGTACAATGAGCAGTTCTTC.

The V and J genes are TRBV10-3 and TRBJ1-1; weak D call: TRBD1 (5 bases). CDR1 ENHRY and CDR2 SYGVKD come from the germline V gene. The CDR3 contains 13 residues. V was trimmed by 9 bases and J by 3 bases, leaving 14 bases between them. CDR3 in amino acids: CAIGAGLDTEAFF. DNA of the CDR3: TGTGCCATTGGGGCGGGCTTGGACACTGAAGCTTTCTTT.

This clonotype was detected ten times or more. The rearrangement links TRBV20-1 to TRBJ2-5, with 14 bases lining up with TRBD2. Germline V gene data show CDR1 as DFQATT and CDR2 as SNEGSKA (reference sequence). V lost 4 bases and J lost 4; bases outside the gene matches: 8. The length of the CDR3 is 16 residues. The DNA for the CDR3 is TGCAGTGCTATAACAGGACTAGCGGGAGGTGGAGAGACCCAGTACTTC. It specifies CSAITGLAGGGETQYF.

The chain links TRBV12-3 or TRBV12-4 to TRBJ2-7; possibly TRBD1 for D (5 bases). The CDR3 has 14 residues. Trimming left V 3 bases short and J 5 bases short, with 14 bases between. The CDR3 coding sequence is TGTGCCAGCAGTTTTCAACAGGCCCCCCACGAGCAGTACTTC. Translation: CASSFQQAPHEQYF.

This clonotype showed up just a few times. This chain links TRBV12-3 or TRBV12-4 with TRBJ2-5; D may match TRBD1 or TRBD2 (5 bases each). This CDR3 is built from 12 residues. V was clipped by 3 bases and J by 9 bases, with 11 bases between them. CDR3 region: CASSLGELSQYF. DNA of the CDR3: TGTGCCAGCAGTTTGGGGGAGTTGTCCCAGTACTTC.

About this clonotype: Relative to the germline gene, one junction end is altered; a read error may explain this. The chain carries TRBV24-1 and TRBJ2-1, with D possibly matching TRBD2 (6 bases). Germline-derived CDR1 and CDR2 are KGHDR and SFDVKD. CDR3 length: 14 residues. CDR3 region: CATSEGTDYNEHFF. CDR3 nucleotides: TGTGCCACCAGTGAGGGGACGGACTACAATGAGCATTTCTTC.